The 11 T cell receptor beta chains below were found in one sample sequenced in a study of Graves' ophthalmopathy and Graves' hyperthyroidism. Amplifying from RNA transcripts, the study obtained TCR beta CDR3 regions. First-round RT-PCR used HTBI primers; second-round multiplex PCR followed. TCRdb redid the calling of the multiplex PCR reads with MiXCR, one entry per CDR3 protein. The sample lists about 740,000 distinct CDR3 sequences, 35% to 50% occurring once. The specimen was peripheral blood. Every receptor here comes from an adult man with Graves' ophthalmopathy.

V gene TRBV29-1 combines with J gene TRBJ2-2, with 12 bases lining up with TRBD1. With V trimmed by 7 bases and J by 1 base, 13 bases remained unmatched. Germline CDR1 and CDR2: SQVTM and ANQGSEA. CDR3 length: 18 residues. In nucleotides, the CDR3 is TGCAGCGCGCGGGGACAGGGGGCGTTTCTTATGAACACCGGGGAGCTGTTTTTT. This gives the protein CSARGQGAFLMNTGELFF.

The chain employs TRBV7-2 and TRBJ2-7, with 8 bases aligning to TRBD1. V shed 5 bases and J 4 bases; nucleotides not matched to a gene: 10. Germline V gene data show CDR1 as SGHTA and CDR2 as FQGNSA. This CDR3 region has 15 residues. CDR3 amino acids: CASSQEGGQGYEQYF. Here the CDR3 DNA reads TGTGCCAGCAGCCAAGAAGGTGGACAGGGATACGAGCAGTACTTC.

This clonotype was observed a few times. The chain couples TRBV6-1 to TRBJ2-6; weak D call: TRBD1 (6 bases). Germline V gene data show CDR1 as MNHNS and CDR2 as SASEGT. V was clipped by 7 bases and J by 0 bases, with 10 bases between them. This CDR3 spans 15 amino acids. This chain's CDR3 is CASTPGVSGANVLTF. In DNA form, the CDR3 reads TGTGCCAGCACCCCAGGGGTCTCTGGGGCCAACGTCCTGACTTTC.

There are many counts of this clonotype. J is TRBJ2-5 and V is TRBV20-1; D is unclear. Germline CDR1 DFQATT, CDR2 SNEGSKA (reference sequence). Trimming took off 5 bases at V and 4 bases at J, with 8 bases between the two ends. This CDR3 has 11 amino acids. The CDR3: CSAVGGETQYF. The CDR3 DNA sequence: TGCAGTGCTGTGGGTGGAGAGACCCAGTACTTC.

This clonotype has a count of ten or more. Here the CDR3 DNA reads TGTGCCAGCAGTTGGGGGTCGCGGAACACTGAAGCTTTCTTT. Amino acids: CASSWGSRNTEAFF. The chain has TRBV12-3 or TRBV12-4 and TRBJ1-1; a possible D gene is TRBD1 (5 bases). V was cut by 4 bases and J by 1 base, with 10 bases left in between. The CDR3 length is 14 residues.

CDR3 residues: CASSLAVQTGELFF. The CDR3 DNA reads TGTGCCAGCAGCTTAGCGGTACAGACCGGGGAGCTGTTTTTT. The V gene is TRBV7-9, the J gene TRBJ2-2; D remains ambiguous. Trimming stripped 0 bases from V and 5 bases from J, with 7 bases between. The CDR3 loop spans 14 amino acids. Germline CDR1 is SEHNR and CDR2 is FQNEAQ (reference sequence).

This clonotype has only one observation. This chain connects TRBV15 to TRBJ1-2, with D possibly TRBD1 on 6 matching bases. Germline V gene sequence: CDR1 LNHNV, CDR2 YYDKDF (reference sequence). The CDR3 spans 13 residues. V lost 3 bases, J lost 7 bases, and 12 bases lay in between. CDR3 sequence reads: CATSRDRVRGYTF. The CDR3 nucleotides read TGTGCCACCAGCAGGGACAGAGTTCGTGGCTACACCTTC.

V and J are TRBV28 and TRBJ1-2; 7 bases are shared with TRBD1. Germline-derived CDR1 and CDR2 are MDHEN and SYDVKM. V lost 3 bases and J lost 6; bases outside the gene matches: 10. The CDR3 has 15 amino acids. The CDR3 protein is CASSFVGGLRDGYTF. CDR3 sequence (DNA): TGTGCCAGCAGTTTCGTAGGGGGCTTAAGGGATGGCTACACCTTC.

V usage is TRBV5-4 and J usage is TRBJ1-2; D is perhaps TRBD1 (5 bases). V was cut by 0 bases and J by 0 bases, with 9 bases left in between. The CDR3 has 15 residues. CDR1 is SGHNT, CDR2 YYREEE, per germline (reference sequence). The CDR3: CASSLVGDSNYGYTF. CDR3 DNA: TGTGCCAGCAGCTTGGTGGGGGACTCTAACTATGGCTACACCTTC.

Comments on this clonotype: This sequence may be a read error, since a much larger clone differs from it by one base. The CDR3 bases are TGTGCCGTCGGAGGGGTCCTTGAAGCTTTCTTT. This codes for CAVGGVLEAFF. The chain is built from TRBV11-2 and TRBJ1-1, with D possibly being TRBD1 (5 bases). The V and J ends lost 11 bases and 7 bases respectively, with 14 bases between them. The germline CDR1 and CDR2 sequences are SGHAT and FQNNGV. The CDR3 is 11 amino acids.

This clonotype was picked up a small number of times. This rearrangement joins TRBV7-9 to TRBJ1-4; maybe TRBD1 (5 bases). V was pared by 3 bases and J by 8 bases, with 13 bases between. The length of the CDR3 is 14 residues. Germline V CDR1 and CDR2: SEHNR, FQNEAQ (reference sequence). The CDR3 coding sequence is TGTGCCAGCAGCTTGGGGACGACGAGAGAAAAACTGTTTTTT. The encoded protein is CASSLGTTREKLFF.